The rows below give T cell receptor beta chains drawn from one sample of a study of lymphopenia after photon versus proton radiotherapy. Sequencing was performed with immunoSEQ multiplex PCR; in TCRdb, only in-frame clones are kept and a portion is missing. This table holds more than 45,000 clones, 84% found once. This sample comprised peripheral blood, obtained from a patient treated with proton-based radiotherapy. All receptors derive from a man aged 55 to 70 with pancreatic cancer. CDR3s include the opening cysteine and the closing phenylalanine or tryptophan. The D gene is left open where the match is weak. Clone size is stated in some rows and not others, as once, few, many or a class when expanded.

TGTGCCAGCAGCCCCACCGGAGGGGGCGATTCGAATCAGCCCCAGCATTTT	CASSPTGGGDSNQPQHF	17	TRBV5-5	TRBJ1-5	NA	TRBD1
TGTGCCAGCAGCTTAAGGACAGGGGGCAGTACAGATACGCAGTATTTT	CASSLRTGGSTDTQYF	16	TRBV5-6	TRBJ2-3	NA	TRBD1
TGTGCCAGCAGTTCGCTGACGGAGAACACTGAAGCTTTCTTT	CASSSLTENTEAFF	14	TRBV27	TRBJ1-1	NA	NA
TGTGCCATCAGCCAGGGGGCGGGAGGGCCCAATGAGCAGTTCTTC	CAISQGAGGPNEQFF	15	TRBV10-3	TRBJ2-1	NA	NA
TGTGCCAGCAGCTCCTATGCCGGGAGGGGCAATGAGCAGTTCTTC	CASSSYAGRGNEQFF	15	TRBV5-4	TRBJ2-1	NA	TRBD2
TGTGCCAGCAGCTTGGGGACGAACACTGAAGCTTTCTTT	CASSLGTNTEAFF	13	TRBV7-8	TRBJ1-1	NA	NA
TGTGCCAGCAGCGTGGCCCCCCAGGGAGGAAACACCATATATTTT	CASSVAPQGGNTIYF	15	TRBV9	TRBJ1-3	NA	NA
TGTGCCAGCAGCTTAGTAGGTCATGAAGCTTTCTTT	CASSLVGHEAFF	12	TRBV7-9	TRBJ1-1	few	NA
TGTGCCAGCAGCTTACGCAGGGAGAGGACTGAAGCTTTCTTT	CASSLRRERTEAFF	14	TRBV7-8	TRBJ1-1	NA	NA
TGTGCCAGCAGTTACGGGCAGGGGCTGGGGGAGCTGTTTTTT	CASSYGQGLGELFF	14	TRBV6-5	TRBJ2-2	NA	NA
TGTGCCAGTATCACAGGGAGCTATGGTCAGCCCCAGCATTTT	CASITGSYGQPQHF	14	TRBV28	TRBJ1-5	NA	NA
TGTGCCAGCAGTGAAGACCGGGGCGAGCAGTACTTC	CASSEDRGEQYF	12	TRBV2	TRBJ2-7	once	NA